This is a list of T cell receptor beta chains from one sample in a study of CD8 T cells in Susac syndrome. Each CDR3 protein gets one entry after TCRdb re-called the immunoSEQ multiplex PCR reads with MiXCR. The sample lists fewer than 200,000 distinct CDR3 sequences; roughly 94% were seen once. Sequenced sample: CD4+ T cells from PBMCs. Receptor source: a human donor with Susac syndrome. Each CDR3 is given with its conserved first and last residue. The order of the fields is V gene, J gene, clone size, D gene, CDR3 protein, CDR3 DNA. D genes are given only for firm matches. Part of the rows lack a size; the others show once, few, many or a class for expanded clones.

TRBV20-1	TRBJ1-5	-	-	CSGVGTTDQPQHF	TGCAGTGGAGTGGGGACAACCGATCAGCCCCAGCATTTT
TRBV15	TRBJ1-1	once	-	CATSRGGGDTEAFF	TGTGCCACCAGCAGAGGGGGAGGGGACACTGAAGCTTTCTTT
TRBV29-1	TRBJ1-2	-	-	CSVARPQSPLGYGYTF	TGCAGCGTTGCTAGGCCGCAGAGCCCTTTGGGCTATGGCTACACCTTC
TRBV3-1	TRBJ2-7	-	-	CASSQGQTYYEQYF	TGTGCCAGCAGCCAGGGCCAGACCTACTACGAGCAGTACTTC
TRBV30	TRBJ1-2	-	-	CAWTYGPGGYTF	TGTGCCTGGACTTACGGACCGGGCGGCTACACCTTC
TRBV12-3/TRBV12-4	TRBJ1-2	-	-	CASSFHLGPGYTYTF	TGTGCCAGCAGTTTCCACTTGGGACCGGGGTATACCTACACCTTC
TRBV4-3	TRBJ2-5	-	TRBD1	CASSQGDRVGETQYF	TGCGCCAGCAGCCAAGGGGACAGGGTTGGAGAGACCCAGTACTTC
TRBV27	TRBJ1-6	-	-	CASSSRLYNSPLHF	TGTGCCAGCAGTTCCAGACTCTATAATTCACCCCTCCACTTT
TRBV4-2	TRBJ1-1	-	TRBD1	CASSQQGGNTEAFF	TGTGCCAGCAGCCAACAGGGGGGGAACACTGAAGCTTTCTTT
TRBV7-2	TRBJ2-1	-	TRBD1	CASSITGVEQFF	TGTGCCAGCAGCATCACAGGGGTTGAGCAGTTCTTC
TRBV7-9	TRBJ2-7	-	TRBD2	CASSSGTSGDYEQYF	TGTGCCAGCAGCTCCGGGACTAGCGGGGACTACGAGCAGTACTTC
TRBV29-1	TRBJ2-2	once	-	CSVRQGGDTGELFF	TGCAGCGTCCGACAGGGAGGGGACACCGGGGAGCTGTTTTTT
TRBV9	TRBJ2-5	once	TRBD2	CASSASGGRAQETQYF	TGTGCCAGCTCGGCTAGCGGGGGGCGTGCCCAAGAGACCCAGTACTTC
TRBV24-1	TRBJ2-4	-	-	CATSDSRGSRDIQYF	TGTGCCACCAGTGATTCCAGGGGCTCAAGGGACATTCAGTACTTC
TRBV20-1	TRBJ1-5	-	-	CSALTDSYSNQPQHF	TGCAGTGCTCTCACCGACAGCTATAGCAATCAGCCCCAGCATTTT
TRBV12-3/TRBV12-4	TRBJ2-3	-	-	CASSFKRDTQYF	TGTGCCAGCAGTTTCAAGAGGGATACGCAGTATTTT
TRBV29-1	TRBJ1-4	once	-	CSVDLTGRNEKLFF	TGCAGCGTTGATCTTACCGGACGGAATGAAAAACTGTTTTTT
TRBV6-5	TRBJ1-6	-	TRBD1	CASSSLDRAYNSPLHF	TGTGCCAGCAGTTCCTTGGACAGGGCCTATAATTCACCCCTCCACTTT
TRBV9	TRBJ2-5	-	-	CASSPTGGQPRETQYF	TGTGCCAGCAGCCCCACCGGAGGGCAGCCTCGGGAGACCCAGTACTTC
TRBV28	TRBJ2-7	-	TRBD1	CASSSPGQGLYEQYF	TGTGCCAGCAGTTCCCCTGGACAGGGACTCTACGAGCAGTACTTC
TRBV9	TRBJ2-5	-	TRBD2	CASSVQPGRGVETQYF	TGTGCCAGCAGCGTCCAGCCCGGGAGGGGTGTGGAGACCCAGTACTTC
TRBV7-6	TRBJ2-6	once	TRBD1	CASSWGGDRGPGANVLTF	TGTGCCAGCAGCTGGGGAGGGGACAGGGGCCCTGGGGCCAACGTCCTGACTTTC
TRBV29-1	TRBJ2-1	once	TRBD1	CSVAQGANEQFF	TGCAGCGTTGCGCAGGGGGCGAATGAGCAGTTCTTC
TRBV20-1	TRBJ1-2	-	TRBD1	CSARTTGRDGYTF	TGCAGTGCTAGAACGACAGGGAGGGATGGCTACACCTTC
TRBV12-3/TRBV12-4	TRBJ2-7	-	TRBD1	CASSSTGVNEQYF	TGTGCCAGCAGTTCGACAGGGGTAAACGAGCAGTACTTC
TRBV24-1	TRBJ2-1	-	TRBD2	CATSESGTTNEQFF	TGTGCCACCAGTGAGTCTGGGACTACCAATGAGCAGTTCTTC
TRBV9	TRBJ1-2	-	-	CASSVVWGRTQRDYGYTF	TGTGCCAGCAGCGTAGTTTGGGGGAGGACTCAACGCGACTATGGCTACACCTTC
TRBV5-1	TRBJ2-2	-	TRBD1	CASSFRTGNTGELFF	TGCGCCAGCAGCTTCCGGACAGGGAACACCGGGGAGCTGTTTTTT
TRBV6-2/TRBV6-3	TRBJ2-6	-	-	CASSRHRGNGANVLTF	TGTGCCAGCAGCCGGCACAGAGGGAACGGGGCCAACGTCCTGACTTTC
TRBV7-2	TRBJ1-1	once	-	CASSSLRGTEAFF	TGTGCCAGCAGCTCCCTGAGGGGGACTGAAGCTTTCTTT
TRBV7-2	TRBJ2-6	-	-	CASSLALINPGANVLTF	TGTGCCAGCAGCTTAGCCCTGATCAATCCTGGGGCCAACGTCCTGACTTTC
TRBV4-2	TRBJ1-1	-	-	CASSRGTARTEAFF	TGTGCCAGCAGCCGAGGAACAGCTAGGACTGAAGCTTTCTTT
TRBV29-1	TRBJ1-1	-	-	CSDLRKEKAFF	TGCAGCGACTTGCGCAAGGAGAAAGCTTTCTTT
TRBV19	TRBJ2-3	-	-	CASSLLLQGGADTQYF	TGTGCCAGTAGCCTACTGTTGCAGGGTGGTGCAGATACGCAGTATTTT
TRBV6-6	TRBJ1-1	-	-	CASSYLGGESRTEAFF	TGTGCCAGCAGTTACCTTGGGGGGGAGAGCAGGACTGAAGCTTTCTTT
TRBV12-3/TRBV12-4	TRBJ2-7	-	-	CASSLRGHEQYF	TGTGCCAGCAGCCTCAGGGGCCACGAGCAGTACTTC
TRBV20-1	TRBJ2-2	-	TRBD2	CSAKAGAGELFF	TGCAGTGCTAAAGCGGGGGCCGGGGAGCTGTTTTTT
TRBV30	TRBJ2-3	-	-	CACGYYTDTQYF	TGTGCCTGCGGCTACTACACAGATACGCAGTATTTT
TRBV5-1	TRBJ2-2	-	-	CASSLRALNTGELFF	TGCGCCAGCAGCTTGCGGGCCCTGAACACCGGGGAGCTGTTTTTT
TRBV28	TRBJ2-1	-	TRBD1	CASSLQGQVPFF	TGTGCCAGCAGTTTACAGGGACAGGTCCCGTTCTTC
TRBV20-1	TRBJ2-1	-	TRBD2	CSANLGGNSYNEQFF	TGCAGTGCAAACCTCGGGGGGAACTCCTACAATGAGCAGTTCTTC
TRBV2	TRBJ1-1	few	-	CASSAAPNTEAFF	TGTGCCAGCAGTGCTGCCCCGAACACTGAAGCTTTCTTT
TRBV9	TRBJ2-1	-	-	CASSLQGSGSYNEQFF	TGTGCCAGCAGCCTCCAGGGGTCGGGCTCCTACAATGAGCAGTTCTTC
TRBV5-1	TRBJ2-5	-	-	CASSAVAGKETQYF	TGCGCCAGCAGCGCGGTGGCAGGAAAAGAGACCCAGTACTTC
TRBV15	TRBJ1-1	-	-	CATSSPAGNTEAFF	TGTGCCACCAGCAGCCCTGCGGGGAACACTGAAGCTTTCTTT
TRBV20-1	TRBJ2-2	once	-	CSASLGNTGELFF	TGCAGTGCTAGTCTAGGGAACACCGGGGAGCTGTTTTTT
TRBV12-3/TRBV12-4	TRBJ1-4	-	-	CASSSVGGKLFF	TGTGCCAGCAGTTCTGTGGGCGGAAAACTGTTTTTT
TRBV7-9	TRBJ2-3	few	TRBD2	CASSPRLAGGTDTQYF	TGTGCCAGCAGCCCCAGGCTAGCGGGGGGCACAGATACGCAGTATTTT